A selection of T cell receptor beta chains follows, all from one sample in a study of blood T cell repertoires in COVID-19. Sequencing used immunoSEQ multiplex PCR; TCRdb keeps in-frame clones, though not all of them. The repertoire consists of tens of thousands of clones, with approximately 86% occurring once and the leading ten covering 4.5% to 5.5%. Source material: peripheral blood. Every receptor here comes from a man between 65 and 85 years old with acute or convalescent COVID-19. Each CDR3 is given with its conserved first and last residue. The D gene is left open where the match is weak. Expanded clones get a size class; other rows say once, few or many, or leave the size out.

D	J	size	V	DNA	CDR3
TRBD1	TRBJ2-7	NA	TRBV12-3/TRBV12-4	TGTGCCAGCAGCCCAACGGGACAGGGGCCATGGTACTTC	CASSPTGQGPWYF
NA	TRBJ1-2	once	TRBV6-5	TGTGCCAGCAGGCTTACTACCTTCAACTATGGCTACACCTTC	CASRLTTFNYGYTF
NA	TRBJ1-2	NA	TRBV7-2	TGTGCCAGCAGCCTCTCAGGGATCTATGGCTACACCTTC	CASSLSGIYGYTF
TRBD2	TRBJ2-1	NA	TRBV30	TGTGCCTGGATGAGCGGGGGGCTGATAAAGTGGTCCTACAATGAGCAGTTCTTC	CAWMSGGLIKWSYNEQFF
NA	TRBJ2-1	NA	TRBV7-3	TGTGCCAGCAGCCCCTCGACAACTAGCAATGAGCAGTTCTTC	CASSPSTTSNEQFF
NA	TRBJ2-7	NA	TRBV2	TGTGCCACCACCTTTGACAGATACCTCTACGAGCAGTACTTC	CATTFDRYLYEQYF
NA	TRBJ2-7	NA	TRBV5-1	TGCGCCAGCAGCTTGGAACCGGAGTCCTACGAGCAGTACTTC	CASSLEPESYEQYF
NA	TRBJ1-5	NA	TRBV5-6	TGTGCCAGCAGCTACCGACAGGCTCCCTGGGATAGCAATCAGCCCCAGCATTTT	CASSYRQAPWDSNQPQHF
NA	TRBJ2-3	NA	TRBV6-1	TGTGCCAGCAGTGGTGGCACGTCGTACGGCACAGATACGCAGTATTTT	CASSGGTSYGTDTQYF
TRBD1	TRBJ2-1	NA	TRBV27	TGTGCCAGCACCCATAACCGGGACAGGGTCAATGAGCAGTTCTTC	CASTHNRDRVNEQFF
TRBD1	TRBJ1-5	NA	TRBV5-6	TGTGCCAGCAGCTTTTCGCAGGGGGGGCCCCAGCATTTT	CASSFSQGGPQHF
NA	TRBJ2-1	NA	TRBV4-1	TGCGCCAGCAGCCATCCCGGGACACACTACAATGAGCAGTTCTTC	CASSHPGTHYNEQFF
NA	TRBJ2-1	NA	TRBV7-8	TGTGCCAGCAGCTTAAGGCGACAGTTTATTAACAATGAGCAGTTCTTC	CASSLRRQFINNEQFF
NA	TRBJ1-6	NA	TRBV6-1	TGTGCCAGCAGTGAAAGCAGGGTCTCACCCCTCCACTTT	CASSESRVSPLHF
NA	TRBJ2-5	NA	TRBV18	TGTGCCAGCTCACCACGGTTGAGGGAGACCCAGTACTTC	CASSPRLRETQYF
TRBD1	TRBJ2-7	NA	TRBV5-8	TGTGCCAGCAGCGGGGGACAGCAATGCTACTGCGAGCAGTACTTC	CASSGGQQCYCEQYF
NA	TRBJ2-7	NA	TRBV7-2	TGTGCCAGCAGCTACCCCTCAGGGGGGATTGTCGAGCAGTACTTC	CASSYPSGGIVEQYF
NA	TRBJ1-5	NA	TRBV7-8	TGTGCCAGCAGCCCTCACAGGGAAAGGAGTCAGCCCCAGCATTTT	CASSPHRERSQPQHF
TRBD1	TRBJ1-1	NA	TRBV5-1	TGCGCCAGCAGACAGCGCCCCGCGGGACAGACCCTGGGCACTGAAGCTTTCTTT	CASRQRPAGQTLGTEAFF
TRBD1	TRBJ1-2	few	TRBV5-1	TGCGCCAGCAGCCACGGGACAGACTATGGCTACACCTTC	CASSHGTDYGYTF
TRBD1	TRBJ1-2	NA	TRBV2	TGTGCCAGCAGTTCATGGACAGGGGGCGGTGGCTACACCTTC	CASSSWTGGGGYTF
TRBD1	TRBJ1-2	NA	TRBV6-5	TGTGCCAGCAGCGGGACAGGGAGGCTAGGCTACACCTTC	CASSGTGRLGYTF
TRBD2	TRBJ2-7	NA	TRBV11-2	TGTGCCAGCAGCTCCTTTGCGGGGGGGCCCTACGAGCAGTACTTC	CASSSFAGGPYEQYF
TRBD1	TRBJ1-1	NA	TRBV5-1	TGCGCCAGCAGCCCGGGACAGCAGATCATGAACACTGAAGCTTTCTTT	CASSPGQQIMNTEAFF
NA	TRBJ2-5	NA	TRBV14	TGTGCCAGCAGCCAAGCAGGGGCTGGGACCCAGTACTTC	CASSQAGAGTQYF
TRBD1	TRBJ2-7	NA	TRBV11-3	TGTGCCAGCAGCTCACAGAAACAGGGGTGGGAGCAGTACTTC	CASSSQKQGWEQYF
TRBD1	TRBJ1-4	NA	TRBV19	TGTGCCAGTAGTAAACAGGGGGCGGATGAAAAACTGTTTTTT	CASSKQGADEKLFF
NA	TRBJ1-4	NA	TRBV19	TGTGCCAGTAATAGGGGCAATGAAAAACTGTTTTTT	CASNRGNEKLFF
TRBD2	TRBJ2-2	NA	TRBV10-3	TGTGCCATCAGTGAGATAAGCGGGACCAACACCGGGGAGCTGTTTTTT	CAISEISGTNTGELFF
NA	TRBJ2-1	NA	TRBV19	TGTGCCAGTAGTATCCAGTACAATGAGCAGTTCTTC	CASSIQYNEQFF
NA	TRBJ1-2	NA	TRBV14	TGTGCCAGCAGCCGCGGGACGGTTAACTATGGCTACACCTTC	CASSRGTVNYGYTF
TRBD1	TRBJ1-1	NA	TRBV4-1	TGCGCCAGCAGCCAAGGTAGGGGACAGGGGGCAACTGAAGCTTTCTTT	CASSQGRGQGATEAFF
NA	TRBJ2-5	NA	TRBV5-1	TGCGCCAGCAGCTGGAAGGGGCAAGAGACCCAGTACTTC	CASSWKGQETQYF